Listed below are T cell receptor beta chains from one sample, sequenced in a study of human T cells and chemical hapten exposure. Using its own MiXCR run on the RACE reads, TCRdb lists one record per CDR3 protein. Of fewer than 100,000 distinct CDR3 sequences listed, around 11% are singletons. Sample: whole blood, taken in connection with sensitization to the hapten diphenylcyclopropenone (DPC). The receptors were sampled from a woman aged 35 to 49 with alopecia areata. Some clones in this sample may be carry-over from other donors' samples. Each CDR3 is given with its conserved first and last residue. A D gene is named only where the DNA matches it firmly. Clone size is not always given. Where it is, it says once, few, many or a class for expanded clones.

d_call: NA; clone_size: NA; j_call: TRBJ2-5; v_call: TRBV5-1; cdr3_nt: TGCGCCAGCAGCTTGGATGGGACGGTCGGCCAAGAGACCCAGTACTTC; cdr3_aa: CASSLDGTVGQETQYF
d_call: NA; clone_size: few; j_call: TRBJ2-7; v_call: TRBV21-1; cdr3_nt: TGTGCCAGCAGCAAAGTTAACCCTCAACCGGGACGGACCTACGAGCAGTACTTC; cdr3_aa: CASSKVNPQPGRTYEQYF
d_call: NA; clone_size: NA; j_call: TRBJ1-2; v_call: TRBV20-1; cdr3_nt: TGCAGTGCTAGTTCCCCAAGATATGGCTACACCTTC; cdr3_aa: CSASSPRYGYTF
d_call: NA; clone_size: NA; j_call: TRBJ2-6; v_call: TRBV5-1; cdr3_nt: TGCGCCAGCAGCTTGGCTGGCCCAAGGCTCTCTGGGGCCAACGTCCTGACTTTC; cdr3_aa: CASSLAGPRLSGANVLTF
d_call: TRBD1; clone_size: NA; j_call: TRBJ1-3; v_call: TRBV27; cdr3_nt: TGTGCCAGCAGTTTAACCGGGACAGGCGCTGGAAACACCATATATTTT; cdr3_aa: CASSLTGTGAGNTIYF
d_call: TRBD2; clone_size: NA; j_call: TRBJ2-7; v_call: TRBV28; cdr3_nt: TGTGCCAGCCGTCTAGCGGACTACGAGCAGTACTTC; cdr3_aa: CASRLADYEQYF
d_call: NA; clone_size: many; j_call: TRBJ1-5; v_call: TRBV18; cdr3_nt: TGTGCCAGCTCATCTCGACCGGGACGATTAAATCAGCCCCAGCATTTT; cdr3_aa: CASSSRPGRLNQPQHF
d_call: NA; clone_size: few; j_call: TRBJ2-5; v_call: TRBV19; cdr3_nt: TGTGCCAGTAGCCGGGACATGGAGACCCAGTACTTC; cdr3_aa: CASSRDMETQYF
d_call: NA; clone_size: many; j_call: TRBJ1-6; v_call: TRBV5-1; cdr3_nt: TGCGCCAGCAGCTTATCAGGGGTCTATAATTCACCCCTCCACTTT; cdr3_aa: CASSLSGVYNSPLHF
d_call: TRBD1; clone_size: many; j_call: TRBJ1-6; v_call: TRBV27; cdr3_nt: TGTGCCAGCAGTGAACAGGGGACACCCCTCCACTTT; cdr3_aa: CASSEQGTPLHF
d_call: TRBD1; clone_size: few; j_call: TRBJ2-4; v_call: TRBV27; cdr3_nt: TGTGCCAGCAGCTCCGGGACAGGGGGTGACATTCAGTACTTC; cdr3_aa: CASSSGTGGDIQYF
d_call: NA; clone_size: NA; j_call: TRBJ1-5; v_call: TRBV19; cdr3_nt: TGTGCCAGTAGTATAGAGGGCAGTCAGCCCCAGCATTTT; cdr3_aa: CASSIEGSQPQHF
d_call: NA; clone_size: NA; j_call: TRBJ1-2; v_call: TRBV4-2; cdr3_nt: TGTGCCAGCAGCCAAGCCTCTACAGAGGTTTATGGCTACACCTTC; cdr3_aa: CASSQASTEVYGYTF
d_call: TRBD1; clone_size: many; j_call: TRBJ2-7; v_call: TRBV6-2/TRBV6-3; cdr3_nt: TGTGCCAGCATCTCCCCCCCGGGACAGGGTAGCGAGCAGTACTTC; cdr3_aa: CASISPPGQGSEQYF
d_call: TRBD2; clone_size: many; j_call: TRBJ2-1; v_call: TRBV7-8; cdr3_nt: TGTGCCAGCAGCTCCCGGGAGGGCAATGAGCAGTTCTTC; cdr3_aa: CASSSREGNEQFF
d_call: TRBD1; clone_size: NA; j_call: TRBJ1-1; v_call: TRBV2; cdr3_nt: TGTGCCAGCTCCGGACAGGGGGCGGACACTGAAGCTTTCTTT; cdr3_aa: CASSGQGADTEAFF
d_call: NA; clone_size: few; j_call: TRBJ2-3; v_call: TRBV5-6; cdr3_nt: TGTGCCAGCAGCTTCGTTGGAGAAGATACGCAGTATTTT; cdr3_aa: CASSFVGEDTQYF
d_call: TRBD1; clone_size: many; j_call: TRBJ2-7; v_call: TRBV6-1; cdr3_nt: TGTGCCAGCAGTTGGGACCGGGACAGCTCCTACGAGCAGTACTTC; cdr3_aa: CASSWDRDSSYEQYF
d_call: TRBD1; clone_size: NA; j_call: TRBJ2-4; v_call: TRBV20-1; cdr3_nt: TGCAGTGCTGGGGGACAGGGATCCCCCAAAAACATTCAGTACTTC; cdr3_aa: CSAGGQGSPKNIQYF
d_call: NA; clone_size: NA; j_call: TRBJ2-5; v_call: TRBV12-2; cdr3_nt: TGTGCAAGTCGCTTCTCCCCCGGACTGCAAGAGACCCAGTACTTC; cdr3_aa: CASRFSPGLQETQYF
d_call: TRBD2; clone_size: NA; j_call: TRBJ2-1; v_call: TRBV5-8; cdr3_nt: TGTGCCAGCAGCTCCGGGACTAGCGGGATCGAAGAGCAGTTCTTC; cdr3_aa: CASSSGTSGIEEQFF
d_call: NA; clone_size: many; j_call: TRBJ2-5; v_call: TRBV4-3; cdr3_nt: TGCGCCAGCAGCCAAGATACGACTAGTGGGACCCAGTACTTC; cdr3_aa: CASSQDTTSGTQYF
d_call: TRBD2; clone_size: NA; j_call: TRBJ2-1; v_call: TRBV30; cdr3_nt: TGTGCCTGGAGTGTACGCGAGACTAGCGGGGGTCTGGACAATGAGCAGTTCTTC; cdr3_aa: CAWSVRETSGGLDNEQFF
d_call: NA; clone_size: NA; j_call: TRBJ1-1; v_call: TRBV7-6; cdr3_nt: TGTGCCAGCAGCTTAACCGGAGGGGCGCAACCTGAAGCTTTCTTT; cdr3_aa: CASSLTGGAQPEAFF
d_call: NA; clone_size: NA; j_call: TRBJ1-1; v_call: TRBV29-1; cdr3_nt: TGCAGCGTTGAATTGAACACTGAAGCTTTCTTT; cdr3_aa: CSVELNTEAFF
d_call: TRBD2; clone_size: NA; j_call: TRBJ2-3; v_call: TRBV12-3/TRBV12-4; cdr3_nt: TGTGCCAGCAGCCCCTTCGCGGGAGGAGGTGGAACAGATACGCAGTATTTT; cdr3_aa: CASSPFAGGGGTDTQYF
d_call: NA; clone_size: NA; j_call: TRBJ2-3; v_call: TRBV29-1; cdr3_nt: TGCAGCGTTGGGAGGGCCCCAGATACGCAGTATTTT; cdr3_aa: CSVGRAPDTQYF
d_call: TRBD1; clone_size: few; j_call: TRBJ2-1; v_call: TRBV7-9; cdr3_nt: TGTGCCAGCACTGGACAGGGGGTACCCCATGAGCAGTTCTTC; cdr3_aa: CASTGQGVPHEQFF
d_call: NA; clone_size: NA; j_call: TRBJ2-1; v_call: TRBV5-1; cdr3_nt: TGCGCCAGCAGCTTGGGATGGCGCCAGGGCAATGAGCAGTTCTTC; cdr3_aa: CASSLGWRQGNEQFF
d_call: NA; clone_size: few; j_call: TRBJ2-7; v_call: TRBV12-3/TRBV12-4; cdr3_nt: TGTGCCAGCAGTCGTACCGGACAACTCTTCTACGAGCAGTACTTC; cdr3_aa: CASSRTGQLFYEQYF
d_call: TRBD1; clone_size: few; j_call: TRBJ1-2; v_call: TRBV7-2; cdr3_nt: TGTGCCAGCAGCCTCTCCCCACAGGGGAACTATGGCTACACCTTC; cdr3_aa: CASSLSPQGNYGYTF
d_call: TRBD2; clone_size: many; j_call: TRBJ2-1; v_call: TRBV28; cdr3_nt: TGTGCCAGCAGAGCGGGGGGAGACAATGAGCAGTTCTTC; cdr3_aa: CASRAGGDNEQFF
d_call: NA; clone_size: few; j_call: TRBJ1-6; v_call: TRBV4-3; cdr3_nt: TGCGCCAGCAGCCAAGACCACCGTGAGGGTTCACCCCTCCACTTT; cdr3_aa: CASSQDHREGSPLHF
d_call: TRBD2; clone_size: few; j_call: TRBJ2-4; v_call: TRBV19; cdr3_nt: TGTGCCAGTATGGGCGGGAGTGGCCAAAGCATTCAGTACTTC; cdr3_aa: CASMGGSGQSIQYF
d_call: NA; clone_size: NA; j_call: TRBJ2-1; v_call: TRBV11-2; cdr3_nt: TGTGCCAGCAGCTTAGGTAGGGGCATAGAGCAGTTCTTC; cdr3_aa: CASSLGRGIEQFF
d_call: NA; clone_size: few; j_call: TRBJ1-1; v_call: TRBV4-3; cdr3_nt: TGCGCCAGCAGCCAAGATTCAGATCTGAACACTGAAGCTTTCTTT; cdr3_aa: CASSQDSDLNTEAFF
d_call: NA; clone_size: NA; j_call: TRBJ2-1; v_call: TRBV10-3; cdr3_nt: TGTGCCATCAGTGAGTCCCTCAGGGGAGACAATGAGCAGTTCTTC; cdr3_aa: CAISESLRGDNEQFF
d_call: NA; clone_size: few; j_call: TRBJ1-5; v_call: TRBV18; cdr3_nt: TGTGCCAGCTCAGATACAACAGGAACGGGCAATCAGCCCCAGCATTTT; cdr3_aa: CASSDTTGTGNQPQHF
d_call: NA; clone_size: few; j_call: TRBJ2-1; v_call: TRBV5-1; cdr3_nt: TGCGCCAGCAGCTTGGACCGAGGACAGAGCTCCTACAATGAGCAGTTCTTC; cdr3_aa: CASSLDRGQSSYNEQFF
d_call: NA; clone_size: many; j_call: TRBJ2-7; v_call: TRBV4-3; cdr3_nt: TGCGCCAGCAGCCTGGCAAGCGGGTCAAGCTCCTACGAGCAGTACTTC; cdr3_aa: CASSLASGSSSYEQYF
d_call: TRBD2; clone_size: few; j_call: TRBJ2-4; v_call: TRBV6-1; cdr3_nt: TGTGCCAGCAGTGAAGGCGGCGGGAGGACGAACATTCAGTACTTC; cdr3_aa: CASSEGGGRTNIQYF
d_call: NA; clone_size: NA; j_call: TRBJ1-2; v_call: TRBV9; cdr3_nt: TGTGCCAGCAGCGTAGCTAACAGGAACTATGGCTACACCTTC; cdr3_aa: CASSVANRNYGYTF
d_call: NA; clone_size: few; j_call: TRBJ1-1; v_call: TRBV6-2/TRBV6-3; cdr3_nt: TGTGCCAGCAGTTATGTCGGCGAGAACACTGAAGCTTTCTTT; cdr3_aa: CASSYVGENTEAFF
d_call: TRBD1; clone_size: few; j_call: TRBJ1-5; v_call: TRBV2; cdr3_nt: TGTGCCAGCAGTGGACAGGGTGGCAATCAGCCCCAGCATTTT; cdr3_aa: CASSGQGGNQPQHF
d_call: NA; clone_size: NA; j_call: TRBJ1-1; v_call: TRBV6-2/TRBV6-3; cdr3_nt: TGTGCCAGCACCATAGACAGACCGAACACTGAAGCTTTCTTT; cdr3_aa: CASTIDRPNTEAFF
d_call: NA; clone_size: NA; j_call: TRBJ2-2; v_call: TRBV27; cdr3_nt: TGTGCCAGCAGTTTATTCGGGGGGCACACCGGGGAGCTGTTTTTT; cdr3_aa: CASSLFGGHTGELFF
d_call: NA; clone_size: NA; j_call: TRBJ2-5; v_call: TRBV28; cdr3_nt: TGTGCCAGCAGTTTGTCCGGGACGGCTCAAGAGACCCAGTACTTC; cdr3_aa: CASSLSGTAQETQYF